This TCR beta chain derives from a study of blood T cell repertoires in COVID-19. The wider study: Material from acute and convalescent COVID-19 was sourced from the United States, Italy and Spain. T cells, B-cell-depleted T cells, or PBMCs supplied cDNA or gDNA.

Germline CDR1 LNHDA, CDR2 SQIVND (reference sequence). The germline V and J ends were trimmed by 3 bases and 3 bases, with 15 bases remaining between them. The CDR3 has 15 amino acids. In the source study's methods: Reference gene primer amplification gave estimated nucleated cell counts. Using immunoSEQ multiplex PCR, the repertoire was profiled, and TCRdb retains in-frame clones only, with some absent. V, J and clone size derive from that table, while D and trimming were established from the DNA sequence. This sample has some 180,000 clones, with 75% to 90% found just once. Material: peripheral blood. The genes are TRBV19 and TRBJ2-7; D might be TRBD1 (6 bases). The sequence came from a woman aged 55-69 years with acute or convalescent COVID-19. Here the CDR3 reads CASSMGAGPLYEQYF. CDR3 bases: TGTGCCAGTAGTATGGGGGCAGGGCCTCTCTACGAGCAGTACTTC.